Listed here are 23 T cell receptor beta chains from one sample, sequenced in a study of CD8 T cells in ankylosing spondylitis. These receptors have no known antigen. From the 5' RACE reads, TCRdb called clonotypes with MiXCR, one entry per CDR3 protein. Of approximately 440,000 distinct CDR3 sequences in the sample, approximately 17% are singletons; the top ten hold approximately 1%. Study-level findings and limits: Seven or eight highly homologous variants formed a TCR beta motif that appeared characteristic of ankylosing spondylitis blood.

The sample comprised blood, either unsorted or a sorted T cell fraction (not recorded which). These receptors came from a male donor with ankylosing spondylitis.

The chain couples TRBV2 to TRBJ1-1; unclear D gene. Germline CDR1 is SNHLY and CDR2 is FYNNEI. Deletions cut 2 bases from V and 2 bases from J, with 9 bases between. The CDR3 is 14 amino acids. CDR3 protein: CASSENSLNTEAFF. The CDR3 nucleotides are TGTGCCAGCAGTGAAAACAGCCTTAACACTGAAGCTTTCTTT.

This clonotype was recorded a few times. This sequence joins TRBV9 and TRBJ2-2; 9 nucleotides line up with TRBD1. The germline gives CDR1 SGDLS, CDR2 YYNGEE. The CDR3 contains 16 residues. Trimming removed 3 bases from V and 3 bases from J; junction bases left unmatched: 6. The CDR3 reads CASSGRDRVHTGELFF. CDR3 bases: TGTGCCAGCAGCGGCCGGGACAGGGTTCACACCGGGGAGCTGTTTTTT.

This clonotype occurred a few times. The chain recombines TRBV2 with TRBJ2-3, with a possible D match to TRBD2 (5 bases). This CDR3 comprises 15 residues. CDR1 SNHLY and CDR2 FYNNEI come from the germline V gene. Trimming took 4 bases from V and 3 from J, leaving 14 bases between them. This CDR3 is CASSVGGLSTDTQYF. CDR3 bases: TGTGCCAGCAGTGTTGGCGGGCTGTCGACAGATACGCAGTATTTT. Looking up the rest from reference TRBV2 and TRBJ2-3 gives the full variable domain: EPEVTQTPSHQVTQMGQEVILRCVPISNHLYFYWYRQILGQKVEFLVSFYNNEISEKSEIFDDQFSVERPDGSNFTLKIRSTKLEDSAMYFCASSVGGLSTDTQYFGPGTRLTVL.

V is TRBV12-3 or TRBV12-4 and J is TRBJ1-1; weak D call: TRBD1 (5 bases). The CDR3 sequence is 14 residues long. Trimming cost V 6 bases and J 0 bases, with 11 bases left between them. This chain's CDR3 is CASRRQGLNTEAFF. Written as DNA, the CDR3 is TGTGCCAGCAGGCGCCAGGGTCTGAACACTGAAGCTTTCTTT.

This clonotype was seen ten or more times. The chain combines TRBV6-4 with TRBJ2-7; 12 bases agree with TRBD1. V gave up 5 bases and J gave up 6 bases; unmatched junction bases: 23. Germline assignment: CDR1 MRHNA and CDR2 SNTAGT. CDR3 length: 20 residues. This chain's CDR3 is CASSSRDRGRSESGSSEQYF. In DNA, the CDR3 is TGTGCCAGCAGTTCCCGGGACAGGGGGCGAAGTGAAAGTGGGTCTAGCGAGCAGTACTTC.

This chain joins TRBV18 and TRBJ1-1; possible D gene TRBD1, 6 bases. The CDR3 covers 15 residues. V lost 4 bases and J 4 bases, leaving 16 bases between the germline ends. Germline CDR1 is KGHSH and CDR2 is LQKENI. The CDR3 coding sequence is TGTGCCAGCTCACGGGGACATGAATTTCCCACTGAAGCTTTCTTT. The encoded protein is CASSRGHEFPTEAFF. Based on the CDR3 plus reference TRBV18 and TRBJ1-1, the full variable domain is NAGVMQNPRHLVRRRGQEARLRCSPMKGHSHVYWYRQLPEEGLKFMVYLQKENIIDESGMPKERFSAEFPKEGPSILRIQQVVRGDSAAYFCASSRGHEFPTEAFFGQGTRLTVV.

Only a few counts were recorded for this clonotype. The V and J genes are TRBV18 and TRBJ1-2, with a possible D match to TRBD1 (6 bases). The V and J ends lost 3 bases and 4 bases respectively, with 15 bases between them. Germline CDR1 is KGHSH and CDR2 is LQKENI. The CDR3 is made up of 15 amino acids. CDR3 sequence: CASSPGPGALYGYTF. In DNA, the CDR3 is TGTGCCAGCTCACCCGGTCCAGGGGCCCTCTATGGCTACACCTTC.

The chain couples TRBV20-1 to TRBJ1-1; D remains unclear. Trimming stripped 3 bases from V and 1 base from J, with 9 bases between. This CDR3 is 13 amino acids long. Germline lookup yields CDR1 DFQATT and CDR2 SNEGSKA (reference sequence). The CDR3 coding sequence is TGCAGTGCTAGGTGGCAGGCGAACACTGAAGCTTTCTTT. Protein: CSARWQANTEAFF.

The chain carries TRBV2 and TRBJ2-7, with a weak D call TRBD2 (5 bases). V was shortened by 4 bases and J by 3 bases, with 13 bases between the two germline ends. The CDR3 consists of 14 residues. Germline loops: CDR1 SNHLY, CDR2 FYNNEI. CDR3 sequence: CASSVDGIGYEQYF. The CDR3 region has the DNA TGTGCCAGCAGTGTAGACGGGATAGGCTACGAGCAGTACTTC.

This clonotype is termed medium-sized. The chain links TRBV5-1 to TRBJ2-1, with 7 bases lining up with TRBD1. This CDR3 spans 12 amino acids. J gave up 9 bases and V 4 bases, and 4 bases lay outside the gene matches. The V gene's germline CDR1 is SGHRS and CDR2 YFSETQ. CDR3 protein: CASSRQGVEQFF. CDR3 in DNA: TGCGCCAGCAGCCGACAGGGTGTTGAGCAGTTCTTC.

A few counts support this clonotype. The chain couples TRBV29-1 to TRBJ2-3; TRBD1 matches 12 bases. After removal of 7 bases from V and 5 bases from J, the junction contained 7 bases not matched to a gene. The CDR3 runs 14 residues. The V gene's germline CDR1 is SQVTM and CDR2 ANQGSEA. The CDR3 bases are TGCAGCGCCGTAGGGACAGGGGGCGAAGATACGCAGTATTTT. Translation gives CSAVGTGGEDTQYF.

This clonotype was found a few times. V usage is TRBV25-1 and J usage is TRBJ1-4; D perhaps matches TRBD1 (5 bases). Germline CDR1 reads MGHDK; CDR2 reads SYGVNS. With 1 base removed from V and 7 bases from J, the gap between germline ends came to 13 bases. The CDR3 runs 15 residues. DNA of the CDR3: TGTGCCAGCAGTGAATTTGGGGGGGGGAGTGAAAAACTGTTTTTT. It encodes CASSEFGGGSEKLFF. Together with reference TRBV25-1 and TRBJ1-4, the CDR3 gives the full variable domain: EADIYQTPRYLVIGTGKKITLECSQTMGHDKMYWYQQDPGMELHLIHYSYGVNSTEKGDLSSESTVSRIRTEHFPLTLESARPSHTSQYLCASSEFGGGSEKLFFGSGTQLSVL.

The chain couples TRBV6-1 to TRBJ1-1; D unresolved. The V end was cut by 8 bases, the J end by 1 base, with 11 bases between. This CDR3 has 13 residues. Looked up from germline, CDR1 is MNHNS and CDR2 is SASEGT. The CDR3 protein is CASGRLQNTEAFF. The CDR3 DNA is TGTGCCAGCGGCAGGCTACAGAACACTGAAGCTTTCTTT.

This clonotype was seen only a few times. This chain links TRBV5-4 with TRBJ2-5, with D perhaps matching TRBD2 (5 bases). V was shortened by 4 bases and J by 5 bases, with 18 bases between the two germline ends. Germline CDR1 and CDR2: SGHNT and YYREEE (reference sequence). The CDR3 loop spans 15 amino acids. In nucleotides, the CDR3 is TGTGCCAGCAGCACGAGAGGACTGCTGGCGGAGACCCAGTACTTC. Translation gives CASSTRGLLAETQYF.

The table lists this clonotype with a few counts. The chain is built from TRBV28 and TRBJ2-5; TRBD1 aligns across 8 bases. The CDR3 sequence is 16 residues long. With 1 base clipped from V and 2 bases from J, the junction kept 6 bases outside the gene matches. Germline V gene sequence: CDR1 MDHEN, CDR2 SYDVKM. CDR3 DNA: TGTGCCAGCAGTTTATACGGCAGGGGGCGGCAAGAGACCCAGTACTTC. It is translated as CASSLYGRGRQETQYF.

The V call is TRBV12-3 or TRBV12-4, the J call TRBJ2-1; D not certain. This CDR3 is 13 amino acids long. Trimming pared 3 bases from V and 4 bases from J, leaving 7 bases between. The CDR3 coding sequence is TGTGCCAGCAGTTTGGGCTGGTACAATGAGCAGTTCTTC. It codes for CASSLGWYNEQFF.

A single count supports this clonotype. DNA for the CDR3: TGTGCCATCAGTCCGGGACTAGGGGAGACCCAGTACTTC. It encodes CAISPGLGETQYF. The chain employs TRBV10-3 and TRBJ2-5; TRBD2 matches 8 bases. V shed 5 bases, J shed 5 bases, and the junction held 4 bases outside the gene matches. CDR3 length equals 13 residues. Germline CDR1 reads ENHRY; CDR2 reads SYGVKD.

This chain joins TRBV6-2 or TRBV6-3 and TRBJ2-1, with TRBD2 matching over 7 bases. J lost 3 bases, V lost 4 bases, and 9 bases had no gene match. Germline V gene lookup returns CDR1 MNHEY and CDR2 SVGEGT. This CDR3 region has 16 residues. This chain's CDR3 is CASSSERDRFYNEQFF. The CDR3, as DNA: TGTGCCAGCAGTTCAGAGCGGGACCGATTCTACAATGAGCAGTTCTTC.

V is TRBV7-2 and J is TRBJ2-7, with TRBD2 as a possible D gene (6 bases). The CDR3 consists of 12 residues. Trimming took off 7 bases at V and 3 bases at J, with 10 bases between the two ends. Germline CDR1 and CDR2: SGHTA and FQGNSA. In DNA, the CDR3 is TGTGCCAGCACTCCGGGGGTCTACGAGCAGTACTTC. Its translation: CASTPGVYEQYF.

This clonotype was counted at least ten times. This rearrangement joins TRBV5-1 to TRBJ2-7; a weak D match, TRBD1 (5 bases). There are 15 residues in the CDR3. Germline V CDR1 and CDR2: SGHRS, YFSETQ. V was cut by 0 bases and J by 7 bases, with 17 bases left in between. The CDR3 DNA sequence: TGCGCCAGCAGCTTGGGGACACCAAACCAATATGAGCAGTACTTC. This codes for CASSLGTPNQYEQYF.

The chain carries TRBV3-1 and TRBJ2-7, with D unclear. The V end was cut by 0 bases, the J end by 1 base, with 10 bases between. CDR1 and CDR2 (germline): LGHDT, YNNKEL (reference sequence). The CDR3 runs 15 residues. CDR3 loop: CASSQDAALSYEQYF. DNA for the CDR3: TGTGCCAGCAGCCAAGATGCGGCGTTGTCCTACGAGCAGTACTTC.

The sample holds a few counts of this clonotype. This chain uses TRBV20-1 with TRBJ1-4; TRBD1 agrees at 8 bases. V lost 5 bases to trimming and J lost 8 bases; unmatched junction nucleotides: 7. Looked up from germline, CDR1 is DFQATT and CDR2 is SNEGSKA (reference sequence). The CDR3 length is 13 residues. The CDR3 DNA reads as TGCAGTGCTCCACGGACAGGGATGGAAAAACTGTTTTTT. This encodes CSAPRTGMEKLFF.

CDR3 coding DNA: TGCAGTGCCACCCGACTAGCGGAGACCTCCAATGAGCAGTTCTTC. Amino acids: CSATRLAETSNEQFF. V gene TRBV20-1 combines with J gene TRBJ2-1, with 9 bases that match TRBD2. V shed 6 bases and J 6 bases; nucleotides not matched to a gene: 12. The V gene's germline CDR1 is DFQATT and CDR2 SNEGSKA (reference sequence). CDR3 length: 15 residues.